These 5 T cell receptor beta chains were sequenced from one sample in a study of T cell responses to AZD1222 COVID-19 vaccine (dated by TCRdb to the early 2020s). Library preparation used the immunoSEQ multiplex PCR assay. Drawn from immuneACCESS, this table holds only the in-frame rearrangements with V and J called that TCRdb kept. Clones are partly lost; checked studies trace under half to an unresolved V gene and leave the rest unexplained. The sample contains 150,000 to 200,000 clones, about 92% of them found a single time. The ten largest clones take up approximately 1.2% of the sample. The label giving this sample's time point can be read as: about 28 days (+/-7) after the second vaccine dose. Sequenced material: peripheral blood, taken 28 days after the second AZD1222 dose. These receptors were taken from an adult who received the AZD1222 COVID-19 vaccine.

The chain carries TRBV7-2 and TRBJ1-1; 8 nucleotides line up with TRBD1. The CDR3 length is 12 residues. Looked up from germline, CDR1 is SGHTA and CDR2 is FQGNSA. V lost 2 bases, J lost 11 bases, and 4 bases stayed unmatched. The CDR3 loop reads CASSLNRGDAFF. The CDR3 DNA reads TGTGCCAGCAGCTTAAACAGGGGGGACGCTTTCTTT.

V gene TRBV27 combines with J gene TRBJ2-2; D gene ambiguous. V lost 5 bases to trimming and J lost 8 bases, with 9 bases between them. The CDR3 has 12 amino acids. Germline CDR1 is MNHEY and CDR2 is SMNVEV (reference sequence). Here the CDR3 reads CASSTAGGELFF. The DNA for the CDR3 is TGTGCCAGCAGTACGGCTGGGGGGGAGCTGTTTTTT.

The rearrangement uses TRBV12-3 or TRBV12-4 and TRBJ1-1; D not certain. The CDR3 contains 12 residues. Trimming cost V 5 bases and J 7 bases, with 11 bases left between them. The DNA of the CDR3 is TGTGCCAGCAGTGGAGCTCGGGGTGAAGCTTTCTTT. Translation gives CASSGARGEAFF.

The chain couples TRBV27 to TRBJ1-6; 7 bases map to TRBD1. Looked up from germline, CDR1 is MNHEY and CDR2 is SMNVEV (reference sequence). The CDR3 runs to 17 residues. V was clipped by 0 bases and J by 6 bases; unmatched bases: 8. The CDR3 DNA reads as TGTGCCAGCAGTTTATCGAGAGGGACAGTCCTTAATTCACCCCTCCACTTT. The encoded protein is CASSLSRGTVLNSPLHF.

This clone appeared a single time. The chain employs TRBV5-4 and TRBJ1-1; the match to TRBD1 covers 7 bases. This CDR3 has 17 residues. With 0 bases clipped from V and 1 base from J, the junction kept 9 bases outside the gene matches. Per germline, CDR1 SGHNT and CDR2 YYREEE (reference sequence). CDR3: CASSLETGRGPNTEAFF. The CDR3, as DNA: TGTGCCAGCAGCTTGGAGACAGGGAGGGGACCGAACACTGAAGCTTTCTTT.